This entry lists 9 T cell receptor beta chains sequenced from one sample in a study of blood T cell repertoires in COVID-19 (TCRdb year 2020). Libraries were built with the immunoSEQ multiplex PCR assay. The source is immuneACCESS, and TCRdb retained only in-frame sequences with V and J called. Part of the clones is not carried over; for the studies checked, unresolved V genes explain less than half of this, and the remainder is unexplained. The sample table lists roughly 180,000 clones, approximately 80% of them with a count of one. The ten largest clones capture roughly 11% of the sample. Sequences were obtained from PBMCs or T cells enriched from blood (not recorded which). Source of these receptors: a man aged 50 to 59 who had recovered from COVID-19.

In this sample, this clone turned up a few times. This sequence joins TRBV10-3 and TRBJ1-3; maybe TRBD1 (5 bases). Germline V gives CDR1 ENHRY, CDR2 SYGVKD. With 11 bases removed from V and 6 bases from J, the gap between germline ends came to 14 bases. The CDR3 extends over 12 amino acids. DNA of the CDR3: TGTGCCTCGGGGGGAGGAGAAAACACCATATATTTT. The encoded protein is CASGGGENTIYF.

The CDR3, as DNA: TGTGCCAGCAGTGTGGGACAGGCCGAGAGAGGAGATACGCAGTATTTT. It specifies CASSVGQAERGDTQYF. The V call is TRBV6-4, the J call TRBJ2-3; 8 bases fit TRBD1. Germline-derived CDR1 and CDR2 are MRHNA and SNTAGT. This CDR3 is 16 amino acids long. Trimming at V came to 4 bases and at J to 5 bases, leaving 11 bases not matched to a gene.

Only a few counts were recorded for this clone. The chain is built from TRBV5-4 and TRBJ2-2; 7 bases align to TRBD1. The V and J ends lost 0 bases and 2 bases, in that order; junction bases with no gene match: 7. Germline V gene sequence: CDR1 SGHNT, CDR2 YYREEE (reference sequence). The CDR3 sequence is 17 residues long. CDR3 residues: CASSLEGQRGNTGELFF. CDR3 sequence (DNA): TGTGCCAGCAGCTTGGAGGGACAGAGGGGAAACACCGGGGAGCTGTTTTTT.

The V and J genes are TRBV27 and TRBJ1-2; 9 nucleotides match TRBD1. Trimming at V came to 0 bases and at J to 2 bases, leaving 4 bases not matched to a gene. Germline CDR1 is MNHEY and CDR2 is SMNVEV (reference sequence). This CDR3 has 16 residues. The CDR3 coding sequence is TGTGCCAGCAGTTTATCGCCGGGACAGGGAAACTATGGCTACACCTTC. Amino acid sequence: CASSLSPGQGNYGYTF.

This rearrangement joins TRBV11-2 to TRBJ2-5; the D is unclear. V was trimmed by 1 base and J by 2 bases, leaving 8 bases between them. The CDR3 has 14 amino acids. Germline CDR1 and CDR2: SGHAT and FQNNGV. CDR3 bases: TGTGCCAGCAGCTTAGTCCAGGTACAAGAGACCCAGTACTTC. Amino acids: CASSLVQVQETQYF.

The chain joins TRBV5-6 to TRBJ2-7; D is uncertain. Trimming removed 6 bases at V and 0 bases at J, with 13 bases between. CDR1 is SGHDT, CDR2 YYEEEE, per germline. The CDR3 runs to 14 residues. The CDR3 DNA follows: TGTGCCAGCACCCCAGTGATGAACTCCTACGAGCAGTACTTC. This encodes CASTPVMNSYEQYF.

This clone was recorded a few times. One end of the junction does not line up with germline, which may come from a read error. The rearrangement links TRBV28 to TRBJ2-2; a possible D gene is TRBD1 (6 bases). Per germline, CDR1 MDHEN and CDR2 SYDVKM. CDR3 size: 16 residues. The CDR3 nucleotides are TGTGCCAGCAGCCCCGGGACAATAGTAGTCGACGGGGAACTGTTTTTT. Its translation: CASSPGTIVVDGELFF.

V usage is TRBV12-3 or TRBV12-4 and J usage is TRBJ2-3; D is unclear. The CDR3 runs 12 residues. V lost 6 bases to trimming and J lost 5 bases, with 9 bases between them. The CDR3 loop reads CASSPTVDTQYF. CDR3 DNA: TGTGCCAGCAGCCCAACGGTAGATACGCAGTATTTT.

The rearrangement links TRBV3-1 (or the pseudogene TRBV3-2) to TRBJ2-1, with D hard to call. Trimming shortened V by 6 bases and J by 8 bases, and 14 bases separated the two germline ends. Germline V gene lookup returns CDR1 LGHDT and CDR2 YNNKEL (reference sequence). This CDR3 contains 13 residues. The DNA of the CDR3 is TGTGCCAGCAGTCAAAACGGAGTGGATGAGCAGTTCTTC. Translation: CASSQNGVDEQFF.